This TCR beta chain was obtained from a study of cytotoxic CD8 clonotypes in ibrutinib-treated CLL. The wider study: Within the patient group, roughly 12 were relapsed/refractory and approximately 15 treatment-naive, and 17 were IGHV unmutated.

TCRdb's table, derived via immunoSEQ multiplex PCR, lists solely in-frame clones and lacks some. The data contain around 21,000 clones, roughly 70% of them singletons. Germline V gene sequence: CDR1 SGHDT, CDR2 YYEEEE. The CDR3 length is 16 residues. Deletions cut 4 bases from V and 1 base from J, with 12 bases between. The TCR comes from a human donor with chronic lymphocytic leukemia. Sequenced here: PBMCs, sampled before ibrutinib treatment. The chain is built from TRBV5-6 and TRBJ2-6; a weak D match, TRBD2 (6 bases). The CDR3 region is CASSPEGRSGANVLTF. The CDR3 nucleotides are TGTGCCAGCAGCCCGGAGGGGCGGTCTGGGGCCAACGTCCTGACTTTC.